This entry features one TCR beta chain sequence. This CDR3 contains 13 residues. The V end lost 2 bases, the J end lost 4 bases, and 7 bases lay between the germline ends. CDR1 MNHNY and CDR2 SVGAGI come from the germline V gene (reference sequence). This specimen comes from a study of blood T cell repertoires in COVID-19. TCRdb's copy holds only in-frame clones and misses some; the assay was immunoSEQ multiplex PCR. The sample holds around 110,000 clones, roughly 85% seen once. The sequenced sample consisted of peripheral blood. The gene calls are TRBV6-6 and TRBJ2-3; D is ambiguous. The source is a man aged 35-49 years with acute or convalescent COVID-19. The CDR3 DNA is TGTGCCAGCAGTTACCCCTCGGCAGATACGCAGTATTTT. Protein: CASSYPSADTQYF.